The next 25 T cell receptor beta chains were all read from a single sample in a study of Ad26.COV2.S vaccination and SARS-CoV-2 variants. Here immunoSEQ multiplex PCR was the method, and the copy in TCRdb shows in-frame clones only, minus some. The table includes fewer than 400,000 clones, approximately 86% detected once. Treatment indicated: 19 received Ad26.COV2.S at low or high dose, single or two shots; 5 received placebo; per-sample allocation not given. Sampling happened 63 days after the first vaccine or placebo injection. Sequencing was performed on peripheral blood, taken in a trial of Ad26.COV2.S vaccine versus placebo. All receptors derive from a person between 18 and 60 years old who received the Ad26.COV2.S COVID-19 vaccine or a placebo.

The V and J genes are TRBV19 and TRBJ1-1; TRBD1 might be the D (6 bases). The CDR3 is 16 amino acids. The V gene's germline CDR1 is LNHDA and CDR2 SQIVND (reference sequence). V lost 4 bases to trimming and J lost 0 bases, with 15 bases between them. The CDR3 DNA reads TGTGCCAGTAGTAAAGGGCAGGGGAGCATGAACACTGAAGCTTTCTTT. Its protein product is CASSKGQGSMNTEAFF.

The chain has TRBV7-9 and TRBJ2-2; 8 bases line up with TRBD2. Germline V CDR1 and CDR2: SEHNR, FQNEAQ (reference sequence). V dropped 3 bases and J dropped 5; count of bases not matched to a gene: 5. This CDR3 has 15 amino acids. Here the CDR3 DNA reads TGTGCCAGCAGCTTCAGCGGGGGTCCTACCGGGGAGCTGTTTTTT. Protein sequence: CASSFSGGPTGELFF. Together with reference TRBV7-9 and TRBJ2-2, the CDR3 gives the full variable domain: DTGVSQNPRHKITKRGQNVTFRCDPISEHNRLYWYRQTLGQGPEFLTYFQNEAQLEKSRLLSDRFSAERPKGSFSTLEIQRTEQGDSAMYLCASSFSGGPTGELFFGEGSRLTVL.

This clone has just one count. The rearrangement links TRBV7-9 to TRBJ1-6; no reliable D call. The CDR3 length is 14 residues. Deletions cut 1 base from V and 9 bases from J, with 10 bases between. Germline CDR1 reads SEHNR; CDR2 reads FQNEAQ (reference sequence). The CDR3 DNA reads TGTGCCAGCAGCTTAGGACGGCTTCCTTCACCCCTCCACTTT. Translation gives CASSLGRLPSPLHF. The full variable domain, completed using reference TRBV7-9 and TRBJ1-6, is DTGVSQNPRHKITKRGQNVTFRCDPISEHNRLYWYRQTLGQGPEFLTYFQNEAQLEKSRLLSDRFSAERPKGSFSTLEIQRTEQGDSAMYLCASSLGRLPSPLHFGNGTRLTVT.

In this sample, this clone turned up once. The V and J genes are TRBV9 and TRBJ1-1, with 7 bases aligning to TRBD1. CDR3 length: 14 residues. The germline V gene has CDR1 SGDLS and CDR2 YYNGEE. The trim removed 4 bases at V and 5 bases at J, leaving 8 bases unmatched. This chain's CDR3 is CASSPGQRTTEAFF. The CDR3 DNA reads TGTGCCAGCAGCCCGGGACAGAGAACAACTGAAGCTTTCTTT.

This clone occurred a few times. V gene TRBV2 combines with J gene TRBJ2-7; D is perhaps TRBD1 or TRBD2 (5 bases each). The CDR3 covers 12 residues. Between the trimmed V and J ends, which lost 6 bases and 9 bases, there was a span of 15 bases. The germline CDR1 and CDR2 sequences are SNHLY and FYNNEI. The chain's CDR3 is CASSSSGSRQYF. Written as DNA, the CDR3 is TGTGCCAGCAGCTCCTCAGGGAGTAGGCAGTACTTC.

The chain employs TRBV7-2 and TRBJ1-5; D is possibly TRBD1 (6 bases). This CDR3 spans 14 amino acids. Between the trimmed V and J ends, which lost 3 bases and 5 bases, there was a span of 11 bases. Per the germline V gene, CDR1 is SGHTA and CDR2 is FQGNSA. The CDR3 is CASSLDSLYQPQHF. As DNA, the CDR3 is TGTGCCAGCAGCTTGGACAGCCTTTATCAGCCCCAGCATTTT.

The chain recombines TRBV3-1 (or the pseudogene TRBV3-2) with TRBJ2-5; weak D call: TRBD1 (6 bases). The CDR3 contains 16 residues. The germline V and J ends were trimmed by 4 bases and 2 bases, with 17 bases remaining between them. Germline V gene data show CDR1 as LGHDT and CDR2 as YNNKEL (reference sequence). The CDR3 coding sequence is TGTGCCAGCAGCCTCAGGGGAGCGAGGGAGCAAGAGACCCAGTACTTC. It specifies CASSLRGAREQETQYF.

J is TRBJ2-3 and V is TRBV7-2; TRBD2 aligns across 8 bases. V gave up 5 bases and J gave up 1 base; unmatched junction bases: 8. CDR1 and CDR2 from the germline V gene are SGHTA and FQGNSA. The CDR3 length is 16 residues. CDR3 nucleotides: TGTGCCAGCAGCCCCCCGGGGGGGGTGGGCACAGATACGCAGTATTTT. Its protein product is CASSPPGGVGTDTQYF.

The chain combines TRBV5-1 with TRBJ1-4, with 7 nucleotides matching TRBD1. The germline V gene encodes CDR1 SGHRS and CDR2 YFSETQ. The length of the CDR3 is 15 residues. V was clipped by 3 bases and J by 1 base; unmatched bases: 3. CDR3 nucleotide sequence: TGCGCCAGCAGCTCATGGACAGGAACTAATGAAAAACTGTTTTTT. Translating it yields CASSSWTGTNEKLFF.

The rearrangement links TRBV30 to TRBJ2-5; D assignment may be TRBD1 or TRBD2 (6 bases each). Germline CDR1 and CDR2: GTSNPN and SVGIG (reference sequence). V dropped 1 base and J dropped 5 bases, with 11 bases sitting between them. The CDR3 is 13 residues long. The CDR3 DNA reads TGTGCCTGGAGTGAGGGGGGTAGGGAGACCCAGTACTTC. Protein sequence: CAWSEGGRETQYF.

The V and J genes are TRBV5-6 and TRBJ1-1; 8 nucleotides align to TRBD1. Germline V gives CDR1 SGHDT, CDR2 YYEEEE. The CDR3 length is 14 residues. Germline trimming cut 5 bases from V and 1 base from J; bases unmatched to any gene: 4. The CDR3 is CASSRGQGNTEAFF. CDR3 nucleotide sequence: TGTGCCAGCAGTCGTGGACAGGGGAACACTGAAGCTTTCTTT.

DNA of the CDR3: TGTGCCAGTATCCGGAACACTGAAGCTTTCTTT. Protein sequence: CASIRNTEAFF. This chain uses TRBV19 with TRBJ1-1, with D unresolved. Germline values: CDR1 LNHDA, CDR2 SQIVND (reference sequence). Trimming removed 7 bases at V and 1 base at J, with 4 bases between. The length of the CDR3 is 11 residues.

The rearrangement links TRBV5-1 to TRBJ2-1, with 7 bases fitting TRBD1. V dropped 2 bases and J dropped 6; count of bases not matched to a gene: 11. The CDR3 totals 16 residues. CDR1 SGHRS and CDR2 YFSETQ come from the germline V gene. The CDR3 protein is CASSLTGTAGFNEQFF. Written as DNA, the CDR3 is TGCGCCAGCAGCTTAACCGGGACAGCAGGATTCAATGAGCAGTTCTTC.

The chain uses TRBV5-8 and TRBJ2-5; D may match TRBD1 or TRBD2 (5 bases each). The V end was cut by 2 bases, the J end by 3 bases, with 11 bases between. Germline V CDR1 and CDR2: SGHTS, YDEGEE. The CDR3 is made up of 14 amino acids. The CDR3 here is CASSLSGTEETQYF. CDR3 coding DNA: TGTGCCAGCAGCTTATCTGGGACGGAAGAGACCCAGTACTTC.

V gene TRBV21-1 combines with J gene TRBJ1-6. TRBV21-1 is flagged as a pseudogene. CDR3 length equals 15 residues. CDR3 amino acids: CASSKGVRDNSPLHF. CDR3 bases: TGTGCCAGCAGCAAAGGGGTTCGAGATAATTCACCCCTCCACTTT.

The DNA for the CDR3 is TGCGCCAGCAGCCAACTACCGACGGGGGCTGGTGGCTACACCTTC. It is translated as CASSQLPTGAGGYTF. V gene TRBV4-3 combines with J gene TRBJ1-2; tentatively, D is TRBD1 (6 bases). The germline V and J ends were trimmed by 2 bases and 7 bases, with 17 bases remaining between them. The CDR3 loop spans 15 amino acids. Germline CDR1 reads LGHNA; CDR2 reads YSLEER.

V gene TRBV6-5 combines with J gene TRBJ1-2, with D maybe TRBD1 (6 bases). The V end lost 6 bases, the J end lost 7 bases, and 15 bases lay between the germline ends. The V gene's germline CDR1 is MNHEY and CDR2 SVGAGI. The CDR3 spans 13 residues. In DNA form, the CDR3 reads TGTGCCAGCAGCCTCACACAGGGAGTTGGCTACACCTTC. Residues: CASSLTQGVGYTF.

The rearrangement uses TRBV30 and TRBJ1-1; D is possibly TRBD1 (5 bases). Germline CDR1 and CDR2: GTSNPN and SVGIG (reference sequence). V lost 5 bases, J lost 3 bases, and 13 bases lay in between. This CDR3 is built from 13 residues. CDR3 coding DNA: TGTGCCTGGTCACCCCGAGGGGACACTGAAGCTTTCTTT. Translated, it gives CAWSPRGDTEAFF.

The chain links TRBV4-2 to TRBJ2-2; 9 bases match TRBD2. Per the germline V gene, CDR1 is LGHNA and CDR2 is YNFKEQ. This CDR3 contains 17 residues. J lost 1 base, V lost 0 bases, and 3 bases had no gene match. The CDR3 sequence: CASSQEVLAGNTGELFF. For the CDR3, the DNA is TGTGCCAGCAGCCAAGAGGTACTAGCGGGGAACACCGGGGAGCTGTTTTTT.

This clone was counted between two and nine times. This CDR3 reads CAWSVDIWSGGDFKTDTQYF. In DNA form, the CDR3 reads TGTGCCTGGAGTGTTGATATTTGGAGCGGGGGGGACTTCAAGACGGATACGCAGTATTTT. This chain links TRBV30 with TRBJ2-3, with TRBD2 identical over 10 bases. The junction had 21 bases not matched to a gene; V was cut back by 0 bases and J by 6 bases. Per the germline V gene, CDR1 is GTSNPN and CDR2 is SVGIG (reference sequence). There are 20 residues in the CDR3.

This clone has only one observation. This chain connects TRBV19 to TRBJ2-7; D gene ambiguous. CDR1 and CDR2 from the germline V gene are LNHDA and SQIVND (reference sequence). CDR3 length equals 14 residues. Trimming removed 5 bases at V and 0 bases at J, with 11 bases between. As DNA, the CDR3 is TGTGCCAGTAGTTCGGCACCGAGCTCCTACGAGCAGTACTTC. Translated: CASSSAPSSYEQYF.

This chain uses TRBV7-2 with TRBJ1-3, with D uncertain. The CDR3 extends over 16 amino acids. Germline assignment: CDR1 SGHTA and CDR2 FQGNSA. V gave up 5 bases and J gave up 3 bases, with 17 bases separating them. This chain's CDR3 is CASSPRPINVGNTIYF. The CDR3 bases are TGTGCCAGCAGCCCCCGGCCCATTAACGTTGGAAACACCATATATTTT.

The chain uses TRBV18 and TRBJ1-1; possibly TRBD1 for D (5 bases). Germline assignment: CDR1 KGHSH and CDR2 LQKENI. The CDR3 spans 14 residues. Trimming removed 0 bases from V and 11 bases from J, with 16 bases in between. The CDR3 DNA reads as TGTGCCAGCTCACCACCGGAAGGCAGGGTGAGGGCTTTCTTT. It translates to CASSPPEGRVRAFF. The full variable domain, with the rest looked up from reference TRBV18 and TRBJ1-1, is NAGVMQNPRHLVRRRGQEARLRCSPMKGHSHVYWYRQLPEEGLKFMVYLQKENIIDESGMPKERFSAEFPKEGPSILRIQQVVRGDSAAYFCASSPPEGRVRAFFGQGTRLTVV.

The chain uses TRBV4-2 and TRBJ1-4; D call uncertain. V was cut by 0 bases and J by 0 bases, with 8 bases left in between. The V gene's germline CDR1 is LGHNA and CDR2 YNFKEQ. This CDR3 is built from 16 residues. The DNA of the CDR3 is TGTGCCAGCAGCCAAGATCGGCGGTCAACTAATGAAAAACTGTTTTTT. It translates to CASSQDRRSTNEKLFF.

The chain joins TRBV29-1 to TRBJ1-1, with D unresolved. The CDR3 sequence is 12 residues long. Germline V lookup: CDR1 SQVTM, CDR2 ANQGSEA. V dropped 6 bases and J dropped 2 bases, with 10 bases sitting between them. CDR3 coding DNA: TGCAGCGTGCCAAGTGGCAACACTGAAGCTTTCTTT. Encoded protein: CSVPSGNTEAFF.